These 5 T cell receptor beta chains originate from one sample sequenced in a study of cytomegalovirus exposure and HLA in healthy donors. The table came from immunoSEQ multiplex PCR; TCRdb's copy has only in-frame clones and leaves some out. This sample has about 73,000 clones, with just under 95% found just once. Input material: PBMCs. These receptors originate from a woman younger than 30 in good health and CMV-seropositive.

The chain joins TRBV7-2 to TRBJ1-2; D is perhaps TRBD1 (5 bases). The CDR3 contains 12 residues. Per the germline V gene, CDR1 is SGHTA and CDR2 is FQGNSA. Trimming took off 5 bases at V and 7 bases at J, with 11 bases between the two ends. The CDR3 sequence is CASSPVGLGYTF. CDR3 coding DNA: TGTGCCAGCAGCCCCGTGGGGCTTGGCTACACCTTC.

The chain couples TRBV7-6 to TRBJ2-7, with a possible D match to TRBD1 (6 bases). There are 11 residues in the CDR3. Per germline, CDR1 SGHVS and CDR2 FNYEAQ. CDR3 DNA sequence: TGTGCGCCCAACAGGGTCTACGAGCAGTACTTC. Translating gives CAPNRVYEQYF.

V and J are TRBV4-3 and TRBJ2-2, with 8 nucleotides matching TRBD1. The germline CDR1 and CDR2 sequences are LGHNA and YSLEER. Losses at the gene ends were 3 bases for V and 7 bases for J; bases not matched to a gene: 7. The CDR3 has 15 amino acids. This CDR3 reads CASSHTGQGRGELFF. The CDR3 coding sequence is TGCGCCAGCAGCCATACCGGACAGGGACGCGGGGAGCTGTTTTTT.

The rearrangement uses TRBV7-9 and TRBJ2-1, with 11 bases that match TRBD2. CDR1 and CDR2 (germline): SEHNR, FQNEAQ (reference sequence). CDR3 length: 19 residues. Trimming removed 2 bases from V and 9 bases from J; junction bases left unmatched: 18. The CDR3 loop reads CASSLNPVGSGGGRSEQFF. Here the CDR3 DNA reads TGTGCCAGCAGCTTAAACCCCGTGGGTAGCGGGGGGGGCAGGAGTGAGCAGTTCTTC. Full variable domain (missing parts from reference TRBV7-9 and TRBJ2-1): DTGVSQNPRHKITKRGQNVTFRCDPISEHNRLYWYRQTLGQGPEFLTYFQNEAQLEKSRLLSDRFSAERPKGSFSTLEIQRTEQGDSAMYLCASSLNPVGSGGGRSEQFFGPGTRLTVL.

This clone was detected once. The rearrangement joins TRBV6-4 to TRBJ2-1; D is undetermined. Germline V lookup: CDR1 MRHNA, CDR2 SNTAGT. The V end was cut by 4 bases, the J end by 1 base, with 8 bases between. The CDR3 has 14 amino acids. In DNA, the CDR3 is TGTGCCAGCAGTGCACGCGGTTCCTACAATGAGCAGTTCTTC. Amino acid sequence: CASSARGSYNEQFF.